Sequencing of this TCR beta chain was carried out in a study of blood T cell repertoires in COVID-19. At the level of the study: Samples came from the United States, Italy and Spain, spanning acute and convalescent COVID-19. Nucleic acid was either cDNA or gDNA, and it came from T cells, B-cell-depleted T cells, or PBMCs.

In germline, CDR1 is ENHRY, CDR2 SYGVKD. There are 15 residues in the CDR3. V was trimmed by 9 bases and J by 0 bases, leaving 14 bases between them. Source study methods: Amplification with reference gene primers provided the estimates of nucleated cell counts. The protocol was immunoSEQ multiplex PCR, while the TCRdb copy is restricted to in-frame clones and leaves out a portion. V and J calls plus clone size are reproduced from that table; the DNA served to infer D and trimming. The table lists 200,000 to 250,000 clones, roughly four fifths of them singletons. Sequenced input: peripheral blood. The clonotype was recovered from an older woman with acute or convalescent COVID-19. J is TRBJ2-2 and V is TRBV10-3; D may be TRBD2 (6 bases). The CDR3: CAIRGGTSNTGELFF. The CDR3 DNA reads TGTGCCATTCGGGGCGGGACGTCGAACACCGGGGAGCTGTTTTTT.